This record covers a single T cell receptor (beta chain). CDR3 length: 12 amino acids. The V gene lost 10 bases and the J gene lost 10 bases, with 14 bases spanning the gap. The germline V gene encodes CDR1 SNHLY and CDR2 FYNNEI. Study processing details: Estimates of nucleated cell counts were drawn from the amplification of reference gene primers. Produced via immunoSEQ multiplex PCR; TCRdb's table is partial and in-frame only. The D gene and trimming were derived from the DNA, and the V and J assignments and clone size from that table. The data hold roughly 250,000 clones, with about 86% observed a single time. The entry originates in a study of blood T cell repertoires in COVID-19. Study as a whole: Acute and convalescent COVID-19 samples came from the United States, Italy and Spain. T cells, B-cell-depleted T cells, or PBMCs supplied cDNA or gDNA.

The gene calls are TRBV2 and TRBJ1-6; D remains ambiguous. The sequence derives from a man in his forties with active or convalescent COVID-19. Sequenced sample: peripheral blood. The CDR3 region has the DNA TGTGCCACGACATCATTTGGCTCACCCCTCCACTTT. Translating gives CATTSFGSPLHF.